This T cell receptor beta chain was retrieved from a study of blood T cell repertoires in COVID-19. Per germline, CDR1 SGHRS and CDR2 YFSETQ. The CDR3 consists of 16 residues. V trimming: 0 bases; J trimming: 3 bases; junction bases outside the gene matches: 8. This clone was recorded a few times. Methods used by the authors: Researchers report that nucleated cell counts were estimated from reference gene primer amplification. Using immunoSEQ multiplex PCR, the repertoire was profiled, and TCRdb retains in-frame clones only, with some absent. That table furnishes V, J and clone size, whereas the DNA furnished D and trimming. The top ten clones hold 1.5% of a sample with about 200,000 clones, around 88% of them seen once.

The sequenced sample was peripheral blood. V is TRBV5-1 and J is TRBJ1-2, with 7 bases that match TRBD1. This clonotype was obtained from a man aged 18 to 29 with active or convalescent COVID-19. The CDR3: CASSLEPGTDYYGYTF. In nucleotides, the CDR3 is TGCGCCAGCAGCTTGGAGCCTGGGACAGACTACTATGGCTACACCTTC.